Described below is a single T cell receptor (beta chain) sequence and its context. The target antigen is unknown. The entry originates in a study of identical twins. Whole-study results and caveats: Invariant T cells like MAIT and iNKT could partly confound the zero-insertion analyses.

It was template switching that added a universal primer site, and there were unique molecular identifiers on the cDNA. MiXCR was run by TCRdb on the 5' RACE reads, yielding one entry per CDR3 protein. The sample lists 600,000 to 850,000 distinct CDR3 sequences, 15% to 20% occurring once. This CDR3 region has 13 residues. The V end was cut by 0 bases, the J end by 5 bases, with 8 bases between. The V gene's germline CDR1 is SGDLS and CDR2 YYNGEE. These records were also assigned to another study, of T cells expressing NK-cell markers. That publication notes: The study sequenced eight donors, seven HCMV-seropositive and one seronegative.

V usage is TRBV9 and J usage is TRBJ1-1, with a tentative D call TRBD1 (5 bases). The receptor was derived from a woman aged 18-29 years in good health. Sequencing used PBMCs. The chain's CDR3 is CASSVAGRTEAFF. DNA of the CDR3: TGTGCCAGCAGCGTAGCGGGGCGGACTGAAGCTTTCTTT.